Following are 9 T cell receptor beta chains from one sample sequenced in a study of T-cell memory formation after mild COVID-19. TCRdb recomputed calls from the 5' RACE reads with MiXCR, one row per CDR3 protein. Of some 110,000 distinct CDR3 sequences listed, about a sixth are singletons. The sample consisted of PBMCs or a T cell subset sorted from them (not recorded which). The receptors were sampled from an adult woman who had mild COVID-19 (a few samples of this study predate the infection). Cell type and time point are not known.

V gene TRBV5-1 combines with J gene TRBJ2-7, with 10 nucleotides matching TRBD1. CDR3 length equals 14 residues. V was pared by 6 bases and J by 1 base, with 4 bases of the junction left unmatched. Per germline, CDR1 SGHRS and CDR2 YFSETQ. CDR3 amino acids: CASKEDRGSYEQYF. DNA of the CDR3: TGCGCCAGCAAAGAGGACAGGGGGTCCTACGAGCAGTACTTC.

The chain employs TRBV4-3 and TRBJ2-5; 10 bases align to TRBD1. The CDR3 has 18 residues. Trimming at V came to 4 bases and at J to 5 bases, leaving 16 bases not matched to a gene. CDR1 LGHNA and CDR2 YSLEER come from the germline V gene. CDR3 in DNA: TGCGCCAGCAGCCCTATATCGGCCGGGACAGGGGAAACGGAGACCCAGTACTTC. It translates to CASSPISAGTGETETQYF.

This clonotype appeared a few times. An end of the junction differs from the germline gene, which may be a read error. This chain joins TRBV10-2 and TRBJ1-1; D gene ambiguous. Germline loops: CDR1 WSHSY, CDR2 SAAADI. CDR3 length: 13 residues. CDR3 sequence reads: CASSDSGYTEAFF. In nucleotides, the CDR3 is TGCGCCAGCAGTGACTCGGGTTACACGGAAGCTTTCTTT.

The chain employs TRBV7-2 and TRBJ2-7, with 10 nucleotides matching TRBD2. From germline, CDR1 is SGHTA and CDR2 FQGNSA. Trimming removed 5 bases from V and 1 base from J; junction bases left unmatched: 2. CDR3 length: 14 residues. The CDR3 loop is CASSPGLASYEQYF. The CDR3 nucleotides are TGTGCCAGCAGCCCGGGACTAGCGTCCTACGAGCAGTACTTC.

This clonotype has a handful of counts. The chain combines TRBV20-1 with TRBJ2-7, with 11 positions matching TRBD2. The CDR3 has 16 amino acids. Per germline, CDR1 DFQATT and CDR2 SNEGSKA (reference sequence). Germline trimming cut 0 bases from V and 3 bases from J; bases unmatched to any gene: 7. The CDR3 sequence is CSARDRRLAGNYEQYF. CDR3 sequence (DNA): TGCAGTGCTAGAGATCGCCGACTAGCGGGGAACTACGAGCAGTACTTC.

By frequency in the sample, this clonotype is medium-sized. The V and J genes are TRBV30 and TRBJ2-7; TRBD1 might be the D (6 bases). This CDR3 is 14 amino acids long. CDR1 and CDR2 (germline): GTSNPN, SVGIG (reference sequence). V lost 6 bases and J lost 0, with 15 bases in between. The DNA for the CDR3 is TGTGCCTGTTCCCCGACAGGTCGCTCCTACGAGCAGTACTTC. This gives the protein CACSPTGRSYEQYF.

The J gene is TRBJ1-5, the V gene TRBV21-1; TRBD1 reflects the table's D call only, with no check against the DNA. TRBV21-1 is given as a pseudogene. The CDR3 has 14 residues. The CDR3 reads CASGRHSRNQPQHF. The CDR3, as DNA: TGTGCCAGCGGTCGGCACAGCCGGAATCAGCCCCAGCATTTT.

The rearrangement joins TRBV7-9 to TRBJ2-1; D not resolved. V lost 6 bases, J lost 5 bases, and 17 bases lay in between. Germline assignment: CDR1 SEHNR and CDR2 FQNEAQ (reference sequence). The CDR3 extends over 15 amino acids. DNA of the CDR3: TGTGCCAGCAGTCAATTGGGCGGAGAGAACAATGAGCAGTTCTTC. Translating gives CASSQLGGENNEQFF.

This clonotype was counted only a few times. The chain joins TRBV15 to TRBJ2-1, with 8 bases aligning to TRBD2. Trimming at V came to 0 bases and at J to 4 bases, leaving 14 bases not matched to a gene. CDR3 length equals 19 residues. Germline CDR1 and CDR2: LNHNV and YYDKDF (reference sequence). The CDR3 DNA reads as TGTGCCACCAGCAGAGAAGGGAAACTAGCAGCGGGGGAATACAATGAGCAGTTCTTC. It encodes CATSREGKLAAGEYNEQFF.